These T cell receptor beta chains were read from a single sample in a study of cytomegalovirus exposure and HLA in healthy donors. The repertoire was sequenced with immunoSEQ multiplex PCR; TCRdb's copy has only in-frame clones and lacks some. The sample contains around 150,000 clones, over 85% of which appear only once. Sequencing used PBMCs. The source is a woman aged 18-35 years in good health and CMV-seropositive. Both conserved end residues are part of each CDR3. D genes are given only for firm matches. Size values are once, few and many counts, or a class for expanded clones, and some rows have none.

cdr3_aa	cdr3_nt	v_call	d_call	clone_size	j_call
CASSEVADTDTQYF	TGTGCCAGCAGTGAGGTGGCGGACACAGATACGCAGTATTTT	TRBV6-4	.	.	TRBJ2-3
CASSLDSGRPGELFF	TGTGCCAGCAGCTTAGATAGCGGGAGGCCCGGGGAGCTGTTTTTT	TRBV11-3	TRBD2	.	TRBJ2-2
CASSLSSGDIQYF	TGTGCCAGCAGCTTGAGTAGTGGAGACATTCAGTACTTC	TRBV7-9	.	.	TRBJ2-4
CASSPGGQGTIGYGYTF	TGTGCCAGCAGCCCGGGGGGACAGGGAACAATCGGCTATGGCTACACCTTC	TRBV5-4	TRBD1	.	TRBJ1-2
CASSQTGTDEQYF	TGTGCCAGCAGCCAGACAGGGACGGACGAGCAGTACTTC	TRBV5-6	TRBD1	.	TRBJ2-7
CASRPTVYSNQPQHF	TGTGCCAGCAGGCCAACAGTTTATAGCAATCAGCCCCAGCATTTT	TRBV4-2	.	.	TRBJ1-5
CASRRDRGEGYTF	TGTGCCAGCAGGCGGGACAGGGGGGAGGGCTACACCTTC	TRBV7-2	TRBD1	.	TRBJ1-2
CASSDTGGDSDTQYF	TGTGCCAGCAGTGACACAGGGGGCGATTCAGATACGCAGTATTTT	TRBV6-4	TRBD1	once	TRBJ2-3
CASSEPDRTWEQFF	TGCGCCAGCAGTGAGCCGGACAGGACATGGGAGCAGTTCTTC	TRBV10-2	TRBD1	.	TRBJ2-1
CASSSSGQYNEKLFF	TGCGCCAGCAGCTCGTCCGGACAGTATAATGAAAAACTGTTTTTT	TRBV5-1	.	once	TRBJ1-4
CASSLAGGRGDEQYF	TGCGCCAGCAGCTTGGCCGGGGGGAGAGGGGACGAGCAGTACTTC	TRBV5-1	TRBD2	.	TRBJ2-7
CASSSDILAGTTDTQYF	TGCGCCAGCAGTTCGGATATTCTAGCGGGAACCACAGATACGCAGTATTTT	TRBV5-1	TRBD2	.	TRBJ2-3
CAISGTGETEAFF	TGTGCCATCAGTGGGACAGGGGAGACTGAAGCTTTCTTT	TRBV10-3	TRBD1	.	TRBJ1-1
CASSEQGADGGELFF	TGTGCCAGCAGTGAACAGGGGGCGGATGGCGGGGAGCTGTTTTTT	TRBV2	TRBD1	.	TRBJ2-2
CASSRNTGTEAFF	TGTGCCAGCAGCCGAAACACAGGGACCGAAGCTTTCTTT	TRBV28	.	.	TRBJ1-1
CASSIVAGGISAYEQYF	TGTGCCAGTAGTATAGTGGCAGGAGGAATAAGTGCCTACGAGCAGTACTTC	TRBV19	.	.	TRBJ2-7
CAWSGDSNSYEQYF	TGTGCCTGGAGTGGGGACTCCAACTCCTACGAGCAGTACTTC	TRBV30	.	.	TRBJ2-7
CASSKGVEWTEAFF	TGTGCCAGCAGTAAGGGAGTTGAGTGGACTGAAGCTTTCTTT	TRBV6-5	.	.	TRBJ1-1
CASSSIPGQYSNQPQHF	TGTGCCAGCTCATCTATTCCGGGACAGTATAGCAATCAGCCCCAGCATTTT	TRBV18	TRBD1	.	TRBJ1-5
CAISESGGGFEPQHF	TGTGCCATCAGTGAGTCGGGTGGAGGGTTCGAGCCCCAGCATTTT	TRBV10-3	.	.	TRBJ1-5
CASNWLEGYTEAFF	TGTGCCAGTAACTGGCTGGAGGGGTACACTGAAGCTTTCTTT	TRBV19	.	.	TRBJ1-1
CASRGQRNTIYF	TGTGCCAGCAGAGGACAAAGAAACACCATATATTTT	TRBV9	.	.	TRBJ1-3
CASSPRDRVRETQYF	TGTGCCAGCTCGCCCCGGGACAGGGTGAGGGAGACCCAGTACTTC	TRBV18	TRBD1	.	TRBJ2-5
CASKNLRSNTEAFF	TGCGCCAGCAAAAATCTACGGTCGAACACTGAAGCTTTCTTT	TRBV10-2	.	.	TRBJ1-1
CASSLTRGSTEAFF	TGTGCCAGCAGCTTAACTCGGGGGAGCACTGAAGCTTTCTTT	TRBV7-3	.	.	TRBJ1-1
CASSAHRTGQTGELFF	TGTGCCAGCAGCGCCCACCGGACAGGGCAAACCGGGGAGCTGTTTTTT	TRBV7-3	TRBD1	once	TRBJ2-2
CASSLAGTRSLELFF	TGTGCCAGCAGCTTGGCCGGGACTAGGTCTCTAGAGCTGTTTTTT	TRBV5-4	TRBD2	.	TRBJ2-2
CASSAGTNFFEQYF	TGTGCCAGCAGCGCAGGGACTAATTTCTTCGAGCAGTACTTC	TRBV9	TRBD2	.	TRBJ2-7
CASSLAGGAGETQYF	TGCGCCAGCAGCTTGGCGGGGGGCGCGGGGGAGACCCAGTACTTC	TRBV5-1	.	once	TRBJ2-5
CASSLRQGTGPTGELFF	TGTGCCAGCAGCTTAAGACAGGGAACGGGTCCCACCGGGGAGCTGTTTTTT	TRBV7-9	TRBD1	.	TRBJ2-2